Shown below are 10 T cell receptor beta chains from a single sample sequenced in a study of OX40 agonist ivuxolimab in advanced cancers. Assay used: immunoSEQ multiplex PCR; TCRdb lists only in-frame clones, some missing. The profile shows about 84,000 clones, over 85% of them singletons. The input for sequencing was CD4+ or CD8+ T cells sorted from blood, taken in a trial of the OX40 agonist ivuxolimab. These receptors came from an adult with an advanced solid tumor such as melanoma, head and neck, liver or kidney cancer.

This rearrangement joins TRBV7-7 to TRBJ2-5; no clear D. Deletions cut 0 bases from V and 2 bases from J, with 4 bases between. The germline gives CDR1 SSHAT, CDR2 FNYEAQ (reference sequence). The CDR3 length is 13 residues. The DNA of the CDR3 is TGTGCCAGCAGCTTAGCGAATCAAGAGACCCAGTACTTC. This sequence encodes CASSLANQETQYF.

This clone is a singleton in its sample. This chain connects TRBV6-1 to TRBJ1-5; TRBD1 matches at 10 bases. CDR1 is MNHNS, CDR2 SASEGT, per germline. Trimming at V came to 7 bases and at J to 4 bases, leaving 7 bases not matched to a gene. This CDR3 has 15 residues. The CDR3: CASKTGQGPNQPQHF. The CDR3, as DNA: TGTGCCAGCAAAACGGGACAGGGGCCTAATCAGCCCCAGCATTTT.

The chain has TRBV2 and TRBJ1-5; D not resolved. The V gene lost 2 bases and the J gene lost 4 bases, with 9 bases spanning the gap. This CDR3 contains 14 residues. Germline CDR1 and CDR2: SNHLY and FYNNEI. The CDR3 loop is CASSESSVNQPQHF. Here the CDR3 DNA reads TGTGCCAGCAGTGAATCGTCCGTAAATCAGCCCCAGCATTTT. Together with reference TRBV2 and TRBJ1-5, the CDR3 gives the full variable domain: EPEVTQTPSHQVTQMGQEVILRCVPISNHLYFYWYRQILGQKVEFLVSFYNNEISEKSEIFDDQFSVERPDGSNFTLKIRSTKLEDSAMYFCASSESSVNQPQHFGDGTRLSIL.

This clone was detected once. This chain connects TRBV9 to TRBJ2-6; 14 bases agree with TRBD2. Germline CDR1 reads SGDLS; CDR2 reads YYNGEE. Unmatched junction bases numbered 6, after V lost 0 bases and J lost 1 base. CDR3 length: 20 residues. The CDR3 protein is CASSVARTSGGPSGANVLTF. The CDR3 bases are TGTGCCAGCAGCGTAGCGAGGACTAGCGGGGGGCCTTCTGGGGCCAACGTCCTGACTTTC.

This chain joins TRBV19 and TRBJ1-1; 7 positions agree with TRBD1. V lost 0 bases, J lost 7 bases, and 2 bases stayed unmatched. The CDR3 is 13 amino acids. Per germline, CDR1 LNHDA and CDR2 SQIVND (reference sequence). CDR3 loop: CASSIDRQGEAFF. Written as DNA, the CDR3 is TGTGCCAGTAGTATAGATCGACAGGGTGAAGCTTTCTTT. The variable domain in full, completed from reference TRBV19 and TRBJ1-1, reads DGGITQSPKYLFRKEGQNVTLSCEQNLNHDAMYWYRQDPGQGLRLIYYSQIVNDFQKGDIAEGYSVSREKKESFPLTVTSAQKNPTAFYLCASSIDRQGEAFFGQGTRLTVV.

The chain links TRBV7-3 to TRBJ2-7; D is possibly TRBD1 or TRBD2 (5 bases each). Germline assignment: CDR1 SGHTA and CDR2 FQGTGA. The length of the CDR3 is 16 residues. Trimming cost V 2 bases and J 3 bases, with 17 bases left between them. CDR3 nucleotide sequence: TGTGCCAGCAGCTTATTGCCCGGGGCTCCCATCTACGAGCAGTACTTC. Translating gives CASSLLPGAPIYEQYF.

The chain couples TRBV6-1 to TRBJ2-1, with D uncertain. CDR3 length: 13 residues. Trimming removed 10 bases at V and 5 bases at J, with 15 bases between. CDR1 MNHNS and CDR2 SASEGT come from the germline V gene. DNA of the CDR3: TGTGCCACACTCCGGGCCCCCAACAATGAGCAGTTCTTC. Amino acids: CATLRAPNNEQFF.

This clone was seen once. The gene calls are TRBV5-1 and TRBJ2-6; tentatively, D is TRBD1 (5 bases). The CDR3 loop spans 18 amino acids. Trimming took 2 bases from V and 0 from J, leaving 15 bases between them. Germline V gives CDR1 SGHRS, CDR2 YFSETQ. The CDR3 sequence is CASSFGHGAPSGANVLTF. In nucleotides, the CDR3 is TGCGCCAGCAGCTTTGGCCATGGGGCCCCCTCTGGGGCCAACGTCCTGACTTTC. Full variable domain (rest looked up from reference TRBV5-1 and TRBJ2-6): KAGVTQTPRYLIKTRGQQVTLSCSPISGHRSVSWYQQTPGQGLQFLFEYFSETQRNKGNFPGRFSGRQFSNSRSEMNVSTLELGDSALYLCASSFGHGAPSGANVLTFGAGSRLTVL.

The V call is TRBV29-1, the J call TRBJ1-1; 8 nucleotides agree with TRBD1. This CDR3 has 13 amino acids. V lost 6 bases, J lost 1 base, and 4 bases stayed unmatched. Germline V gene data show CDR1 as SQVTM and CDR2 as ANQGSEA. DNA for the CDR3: TGCAGCGTAAGGACAGGGAGGAACACTGAAGCTTTCTTT. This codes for CSVRTGRNTEAFF.

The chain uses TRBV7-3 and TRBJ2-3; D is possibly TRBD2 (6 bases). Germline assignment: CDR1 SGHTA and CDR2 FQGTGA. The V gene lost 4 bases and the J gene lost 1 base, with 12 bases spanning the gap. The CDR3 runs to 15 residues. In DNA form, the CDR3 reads TGTGCCAGCAGCTCTGCCGGGACTCGCACAGATACGCAGTATTTT. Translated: CASSSAGTRTDTQYF.